This TCR beta chain emerged from a study of response to subunit inactivated influenza vaccine. Notes on the study in general: After each seasonal influenza vaccination, few new T cells are recruited, the authors suggested.

Germline CDR1 MDHEN, CDR2 SYDVKM. CDR3 length equals 14 residues. With 5 bases clipped from V and 6 bases from J, the junction kept 4 bases outside the gene matches. There are a few counts of this clonotype. Its matching antigen is unknown. TCRdb processed the RT-PCR reads anew with MiXCR; each CDR3 protein has one entry. The sample includes about 700,000 distinct CDR3 sequences, about 15% of them seen just once. Sequencing used PBMCs from blood, obtained 14 to 15 days before vaccination. The V and J genes are TRBV28 and TRBJ2-7; TRBD2 matches at 13 bases. This TCR was sampled from a man in his fifties who received an inactivated influenza vaccine. This chain's CDR3 is CASSPTSGRSEQYF. The CDR3 coding sequence is TGTGCCAGCAGTCCGACTAGCGGGAGGTCCGAGCAGTACTTC.